The source of this TCR beta chain is a study of spatial heterogeneity in lung cancer (dated 2019 in TCRdb). Notes on the research overall: Beta-chain transcripts were consistently detected in greater numbers than alpha-chain transcripts, which likely reflects a higher abundance of beta-chain transcripts. Nonsynonymous mutation counts, determined by whole-exome sequencing of tumor tissue, were related to TCR repertoire features. In tumor regions, TCR transcript counts showed a strong correlation with a T cell transcriptional module score derived from matched bulk RNA-seq. In non-small cell lung cancer, the study quantitatively compared TCR alpha and beta repertoires across several tumor regions, matched nontumor lung, and blood. Both alpha and beta chains were TCR-sequenced in samples taken at surgery, namely 220 tumor regions, approximately 66 matched nontumor lung samples and about 52 PBMC samples. In the raw uncorrected reads, each unique combination of TCR and UMI appeared more than ten times on average. What the work shows at the level of the full study, not this receptor alone: Counts of ubiquitous and regional expanded TCRs correlated with counts of ubiquitous and regional nonsynonymous mutations, respectively. Confirming at a functional level the hypothesis that regional TCRs recognize regional mutations was considered to require additional single-cell paired TCR alpha and beta sequencing. TCR-seq coverage of tumor T cells was estimated to be only 7% to 7.5% for alpha chains and 11% to 15% for beta chains. The number of expanded intratumoral alpha and beta TCRs correlated with the tumor nonsynonymous mutation count.

The time point label corresponds to: sample taken at primary tumor resection. Samples were obtained from approximately 77 patients with early-stage, untreated non-small cell lung cancer from the lung TRACERx cohort. For TCR sequencing, whole RNA was extracted from tumor and nontumor lung tissue, or from cryopreserved PBMC samples, and no cell sorting was done. Patients were selected for TCR sequencing only if sufficient RNA was available from at least two tumor regions. Tumor and adjacent nontumor lung specimens were reviewed by a lung pathologist before selection. Library preparation employed 5' RACE. Data came from a NextSeq 500. The TCR library protocol attached a unique molecular identifier to each TCR cDNA molecule to allow correction of PCR and sequencing errors. On the study's bioinformatics: TCR identification, UMI-based error correction and CDR3 extraction were performed with Decombinator tools. TCRs above a frequency of 2 per 1,000, corresponding to the top 1% of the tumor frequency distribution, were defined as expanded. Expanded tumor TCRs were classed as regional if statistically deemed absent (corrected P<0.05) from at least one tumor region, otherwise ubiquitous. Rényi diversity was computed with the R vegan package after subsampling each repertoire 100 times to 5,000 TCRs. CDR3 similarity networks were constructed using string-kernel similarity of amino acid triplets, with links drawn between CDR3s whose pairwise similarity was above 0.82. TCRdb redid the processing of the public reads, applying fastp at Q25 and MiXCR, and retained in-frame beta chains. CDR3 protein sequences are deduplicated, and each keeps its most common genes and DNA. The V and J calls here are based on TCRdb, not the publication. The sample table holds fewer than ten distinct CDR3 sequences.

Notes on this clonotype: The specificity of this receptor is unknown. The sample holds no much larger clone one base away, and base qualities are not on file. The library was designed around alpha chains, so this beta chain is a stray read whose abundance carries little weight.

The origin of this receptor is a male donor with early-stage non-small cell lung cancer. The starting material was lung tumor tissue, obtained at surgery.

The DNA reads as follows: TGTGCCAGTAGTATAGGTGGAGCTAACTACGAGCAGTACTTC. This encodes CASSIGGANYEQYF. Recombination linked TRBV19 to TRBJ2-7, with the D gene not confidently named. Between the V and J ends, shortened by 1 base and 3 bases respectively, the junction contains 10 bases. Measured from the cysteine to the phenylalanine, the CDR3 is 14 residues long. Only the CDR3 portion is preserved as DNA: 42 bases, with reading frame beginning at the first base. In the germline V gene (reference sequence), CDR1 corresponds to LNHDA and CDR2 to SQIVND.